Sequencing of this T cell receptor beta chain was carried out in a study of regulatory T cells in long-lasting Graves disease. For the study at large: For a period under 3 months, newly diagnosed Graves' patients had taken antithyroid drugs.

Trimming stripped 4 bases from V and 4 bases from J, with 19 bases between. The CDR3 has 16 amino acids. The V gene's germline CDR1 is SEHNR and CDR2 FQNEAQ (reference sequence). Details on this clonotype: The antigen remains unidentified.

Whole-study findings and limits: Graves' patients with persistent disease showed TCR diversity lower than patients newly diagnosed.

Building of the TCR beta libraries involved iRepertoire HTBI primers and Arm-PCR of CDR3 regions. TCRdb re-analysed the multiplex PCR reads in MiXCR, keeping a single row per CDR3 protein. The top ten hold 22% of the sample, which has 300,000 to 400,000 distinct CDR3 sequences, 15% to 18% seen once. Time point denoted: newly diagnosed GD, antithyroid drugs for less than 3 months. Preparation of the TCR library used RNA extracted from PBMCs. An endocrinology department located in Xi'an, China, was where the patients came from. This sequence originates from a female donor with Graves disease. The specimen comprised peripheral blood mononuclear cells (PBMCs), sampled at new diagnosis, from a patient treated with antithyroid drugs. V is TRBV7-9 and J is TRBJ1-2; D gene uncertain. The CDR3 nucleotides are TGTGCCAGCAGCTCACCTCTCCCGTGCAGAGGCTATGGCTACACCTTC. It yields the protein CASSSPLPCRGYGYTF.